A selection of T cell receptor beta chains follows, all from one sample in a study of blood T cell repertoires in COVID-19. Sequencing was performed with immunoSEQ multiplex PCR; in TCRdb, only in-frame clones are kept and a portion is missing. The sample lists more than 200,000 clones; around 80% were seen once. Specimen: PBMCs or T cells enriched from blood (not recorded which). These receptors originate from a woman in her forties with acute COVID-19. CDR3s leave out the opening cysteine and the closing phenylalanine or tryptophan. For some rows the clone size is stated as once, few or many, or as a class when expanded; others skip it.

j_gene: TRBJ1-4; v_gene: TRBV7-9; abundance: many; CDR3aa: ASSARTLEEKLF
j_gene: TRBJ2-4; v_gene: TRBV29-1; abundance: NA; CDR3aa: SVEEEHIQY
j_gene: TRBJ2-2; v_gene: TRBV9; abundance: NA; CDR3aa: ASSVTSNTGELF
j_gene: TRBJ2-7; v_gene: TRBV12-3/TRBV12-4; abundance: NA; CDR3aa: ASQEGRGSEQY
j_gene: TRBJ2-5; v_gene: TRBV19; abundance: few; CDR3aa: ASSIGDRGETQY
j_gene: TRBJ1-1; v_gene: TRBV24-1; abundance: NA; CDR3aa: ATTDRGRSEAF
j_gene: TRBJ1-1; v_gene: TRBV5-1; abundance: NA; CDR3aa: ASSFFPGGRGGGTEAF
j_gene: TRBJ2-3; v_gene: TRBV5-8; abundance: NA; CDR3aa: ASSFGTSGVTDTQY
j_gene: TRBJ2-1; v_gene: TRBV5-1; abundance: few; CDR3aa: ASSLQLAGGLNNEQF
j_gene: TRBJ2-1; v_gene: TRBV20-1; abundance: NA; CDR3aa: SASYNNEQF
j_gene: TRBJ2-7; v_gene: TRBV5-8; abundance: NA; CDR3aa: ASRRAGANSYEQY
j_gene: TRBJ2-1; v_gene: TRBV24-1; abundance: NA; CDR3aa: ATSDKAGGPSYNEQF
j_gene: TRBJ2-7; v_gene: TRBV5-1; abundance: NA; CDR3aa: ASSLAGGSGEQY
j_gene: TRBJ1-1; v_gene: TRBV10-3; abundance: once; CDR3aa: AIKGGEGSNTEAF
j_gene: TRBJ1-5; v_gene: TRBV11-2; abundance: NA; CDR3aa: ASSLGTGPDQPQH
j_gene: TRBJ2-3; v_gene: TRBV4-2; abundance: few; CDR3aa: ASSHPSGLAGGISTDTQY
j_gene: TRBJ1-5; v_gene: TRBV14; abundance: NA; CDR3aa: ASSQGTSMRKVNQPQH
j_gene: TRBJ2-3; v_gene: TRBV2; abundance: NA; CDR3aa: ASRFPRGADTQY
j_gene: TRBJ2-1; v_gene: TRBV6-1; abundance: once; CDR3aa: ASSEVAGEGNEQF
j_gene: TRBJ2-3; v_gene: TRBV4-3; abundance: NA; CDR3aa: ASSQDLLASTDTQY
j_gene: TRBJ2-4; v_gene: TRBV30; abundance: few; CDR3aa: AWSVRRSGNDIQY
j_gene: TRBJ1-6; v_gene: TRBV6-5; abundance: NA; CDR3aa: ASSYFPGSPPTPLH
j_gene: TRBJ1-1; v_gene: TRBV12-3/TRBV12-4; abundance: NA; CDR3aa: ASSRQKAF
j_gene: TRBJ2-1; v_gene: TRBV2; abundance: NA; CDR3aa: ASSTYNEQF
j_gene: TRBJ1-1; v_gene: TRBV9; abundance: NA; CDR3aa: ASSVGWGRETEAF
j_gene: TRBJ2-2; v_gene: TRBV10-1; abundance: once; CDR3aa: ASSGQSTGELF
j_gene: TRBJ2-7; v_gene: TRBV5-1; abundance: NA; CDR3aa: ASSLAQSSLTRHYEQY
j_gene: TRBJ1-5; v_gene: TRBV19; abundance: few; CDR3aa: ASSSQKNQPQH
j_gene: TRBJ1-3; v_gene: TRBV14; abundance: NA; CDR3aa: ASSGTGRNTIY
j_gene: TRBJ1-2; v_gene: TRBV2; abundance: NA; CDR3aa: ASRLPGQGNYGYT
j_gene: TRBJ1-2; v_gene: TRBV12-2; abundance: NA; CDR3aa: ANNPTGGNGYT
j_gene: TRBJ2-5; v_gene: TRBV11-3; abundance: NA; CDR3aa: ASSPGGPEETQY
j_gene: TRBJ1-4; v_gene: TRBV7-2; abundance: NA; CDR3aa: ASSSATNEKLF
j_gene: TRBJ2-7; v_gene: TRBV4-2; abundance: many; CDR3aa: ASSQELRDRVYEQY
j_gene: TRBJ1-3; v_gene: TRBV7-2; abundance: few; CDR3aa: ASSRRQGSGNTIY
j_gene: TRBJ2-3; v_gene: TRBV3-1/TRBV3-2; abundance: NA; CDR3aa: ASSRRVTSGGASTDTQY
j_gene: TRBJ2-2; v_gene: TRBV19; abundance: NA; CDR3aa: ASMDTNTGELF
j_gene: TRBJ2-7; v_gene: TRBV19; abundance: NA; CDR3aa: ASSVRLLAGSYEQY
j_gene: TRBJ2-1; v_gene: TRBV29-1; abundance: once; CDR3aa: SVEGQGLHNEQF
j_gene: TRBJ1-2; v_gene: TRBV5-5; abundance: NA; CDR3aa: ASSLDRGRDGYT
j_gene: TRBJ1-3; v_gene: TRBV9; abundance: NA; CDR3aa: ASSVDPSGNTIY
j_gene: TRBJ2-5; v_gene: TRBV10-3; abundance: NA; CDR3aa: AISREPETQY
j_gene: TRBJ2-1; v_gene: TRBV11-2; abundance: NA; CDR3aa: ASSRTSGSSYNEQF